This T cell receptor beta chain was observed in a study of shared clonotypes between healthy human individuals. Study overall: Participating donors consisted of two women and a few men aged 18 to 49. Every donor yielded three CD4 naive, three CD4 memory, two CD8 naive and one CD8 memory plate. Study results and limitations: Naive CD4 clonotypes were shared across several donors at about 5%.

In germline, CDR1 is MDHEN, CDR2 SYDVKM. The CDR3 totals 14 residues. The V segment lost 6 bases and the J segment 8 bases; nucleotides outside the gene matches: 8. A word on this clone: Its specificity is not known.

Selected positively for CCR7 and CD45RO-negative, naive CD8 cells excluded terminally differentiated effector memory CD45RA+ cells. Sorted-subset replicate PCRs used around 200 ng of genomic DNA. This amount corresponded to some 30,000 T cell genomes. Only in-frame clones appear in the TCRdb table, and some are missing; sequencing was by immunoSEQ multiplex PCR. Altogether about 2.2 million clones are present, 93% being singletons, with the ten largest covering roughly 1.7%. The sample comprised naive CD8+ T cells from PBMCs. The TCR sequence derives from a man aged 18 to 30 in good health. Some clones in this sample may be carry-over from other donors' samples. This sequence joins TRBV28 and TRBJ2-1; 9 bases map to TRBD1. In DNA, the CDR3 is TGTGCCAGCAGCCGGGGACAGGGTGTCGATGAGCAGTTCTTC. This gives the protein CASSRGQGVDEQFF.